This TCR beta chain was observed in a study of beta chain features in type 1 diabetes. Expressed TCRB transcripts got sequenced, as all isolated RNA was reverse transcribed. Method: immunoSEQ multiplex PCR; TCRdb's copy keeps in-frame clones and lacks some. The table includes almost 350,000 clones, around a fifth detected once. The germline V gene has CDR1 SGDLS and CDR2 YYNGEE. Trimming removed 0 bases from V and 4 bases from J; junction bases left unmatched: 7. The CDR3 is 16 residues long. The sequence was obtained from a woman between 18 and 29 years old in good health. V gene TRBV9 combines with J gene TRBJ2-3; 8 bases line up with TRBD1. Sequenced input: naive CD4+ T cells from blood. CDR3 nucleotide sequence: TGTGCCAGCAGCGTAGAGGGACAGGTGTTTGCAGATACGCAGTATTTT. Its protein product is CASSVEGQVFADTQYF.